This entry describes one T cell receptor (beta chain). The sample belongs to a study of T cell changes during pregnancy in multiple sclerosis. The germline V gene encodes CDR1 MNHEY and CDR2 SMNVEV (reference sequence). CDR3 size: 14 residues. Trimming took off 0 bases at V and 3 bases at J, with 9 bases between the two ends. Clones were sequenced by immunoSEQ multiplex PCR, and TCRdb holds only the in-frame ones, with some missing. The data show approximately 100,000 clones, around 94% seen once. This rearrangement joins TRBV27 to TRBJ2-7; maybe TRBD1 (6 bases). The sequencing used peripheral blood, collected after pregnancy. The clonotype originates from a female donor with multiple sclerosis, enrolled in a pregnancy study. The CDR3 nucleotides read TGTGCCAGCAGTTTATCTAGGGGGAACTACGAGCAGTACTTC. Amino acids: CASSLSRGNYEQYF.